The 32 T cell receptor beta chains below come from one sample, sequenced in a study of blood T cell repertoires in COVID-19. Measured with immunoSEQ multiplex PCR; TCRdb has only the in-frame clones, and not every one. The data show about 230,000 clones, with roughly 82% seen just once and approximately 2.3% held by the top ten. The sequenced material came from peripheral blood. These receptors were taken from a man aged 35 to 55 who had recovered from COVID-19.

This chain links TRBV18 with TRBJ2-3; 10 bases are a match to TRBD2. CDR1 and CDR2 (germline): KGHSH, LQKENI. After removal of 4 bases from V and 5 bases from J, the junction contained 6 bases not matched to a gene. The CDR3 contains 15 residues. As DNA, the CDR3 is TGTGCCAGCTCACGAGCGGGAGGGCCTAGAGATACGCAGTATTTT. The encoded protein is CASSRAGGPRDTQYF.

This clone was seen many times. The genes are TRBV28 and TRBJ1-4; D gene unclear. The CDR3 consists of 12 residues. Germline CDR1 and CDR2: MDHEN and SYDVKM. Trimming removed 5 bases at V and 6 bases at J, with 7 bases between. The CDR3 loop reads CASSPIDEKLFF. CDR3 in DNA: TGTGCCAGCAGTCCGATAGATGAAAAACTGTTTTTT.

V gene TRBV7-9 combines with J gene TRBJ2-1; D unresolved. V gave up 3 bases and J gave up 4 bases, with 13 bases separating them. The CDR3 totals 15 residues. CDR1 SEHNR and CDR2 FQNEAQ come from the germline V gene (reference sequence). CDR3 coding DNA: TGTGCCAGCAGCTTTAATTTGCAGGTATACAATGAGCAGTTCTTC. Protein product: CASSFNLQVYNEQFF.

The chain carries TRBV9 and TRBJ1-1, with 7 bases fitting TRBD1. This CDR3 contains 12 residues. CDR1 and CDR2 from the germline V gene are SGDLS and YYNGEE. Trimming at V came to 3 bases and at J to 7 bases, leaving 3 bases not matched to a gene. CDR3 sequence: CASSDYRGEAFF. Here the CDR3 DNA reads TGTGCCAGCAGCGACTACAGGGGTGAAGCTTTCTTT.

The DNA for the CDR3 is TGTGCCAGCAGCCATCAGGCAGTCATCTATGGCTACACCTTC. Translated, it gives CASSHQAVIYGYTF. The chain has TRBV3-1 (or the pseudogene TRBV3-2) and TRBJ1-2; D uncertain. This CDR3 has 14 residues. The germline V gene encodes CDR1 LGHDT and CDR2 YNNKEL (reference sequence). V was shortened by 3 bases and J by 4 bases, with 12 bases between the two germline ends.

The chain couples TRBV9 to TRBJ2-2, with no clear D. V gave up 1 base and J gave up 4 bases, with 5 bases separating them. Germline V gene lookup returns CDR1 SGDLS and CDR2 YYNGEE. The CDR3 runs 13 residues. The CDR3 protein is CASSVSITGELFF. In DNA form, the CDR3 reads TGTGCCAGCAGCGTATCTATCACCGGGGAGCTGTTTTTT.

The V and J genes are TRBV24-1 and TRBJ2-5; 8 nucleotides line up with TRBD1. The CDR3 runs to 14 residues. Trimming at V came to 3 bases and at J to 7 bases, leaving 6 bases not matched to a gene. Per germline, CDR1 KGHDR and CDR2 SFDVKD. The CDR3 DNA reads TGTGCCACCAGTGATGGACAGGGTAGCGGGACCCAGTACTTC. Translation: CATSDGQGSGTQYF.

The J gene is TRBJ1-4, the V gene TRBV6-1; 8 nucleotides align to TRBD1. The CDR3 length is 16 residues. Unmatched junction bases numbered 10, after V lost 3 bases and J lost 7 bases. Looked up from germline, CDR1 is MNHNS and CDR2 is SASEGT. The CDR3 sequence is CASSDTSGGRGEKLFF. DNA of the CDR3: TGTGCCAGCAGTGATACCTCAGGGGGCCGGGGTGAAAAACTGTTTTTT.

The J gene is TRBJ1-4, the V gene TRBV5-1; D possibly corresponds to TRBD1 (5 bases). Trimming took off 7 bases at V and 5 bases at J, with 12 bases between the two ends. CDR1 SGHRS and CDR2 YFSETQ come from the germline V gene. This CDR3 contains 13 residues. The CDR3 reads CASQQGRNEKLFF. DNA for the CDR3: TGCGCCAGCCAGCAGGGCAGGAATGAAAAACTGTTTTTT.

The CDR3 sequence is CASSTRTGGNTGELFF. The CDR3 nucleotides are TGTGCCAGCAGCACCAGGACAGGGGGCAACACCGGGGAGCTGTTTTTT. The chain joins TRBV9 to TRBJ2-2; TRBD1 agrees at 11 bases. The V gene's germline CDR1 is SGDLS and CDR2 YYNGEE. Trimming at V came to 4 bases and at J to 2 bases, leaving 4 bases not matched to a gene. The CDR3 consists of 16 residues.

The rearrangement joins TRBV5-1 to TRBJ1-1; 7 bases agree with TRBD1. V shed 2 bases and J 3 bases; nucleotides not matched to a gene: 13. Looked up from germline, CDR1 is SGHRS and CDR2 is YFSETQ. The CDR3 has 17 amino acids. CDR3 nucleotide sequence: TGCGCCAGCAGCTTTGTTTACAGGGGATATGCGGACACTGAAGCTTTCTTT. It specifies CASSFVYRGYADTEAFF.

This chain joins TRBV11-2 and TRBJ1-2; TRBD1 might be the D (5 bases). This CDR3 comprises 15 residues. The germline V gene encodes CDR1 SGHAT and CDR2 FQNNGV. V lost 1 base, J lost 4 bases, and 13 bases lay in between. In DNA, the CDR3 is TGTGCCAGCAGCTTAGCGGCAGGGTTTAGCTATGGCTACACCTTC. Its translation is CASSLAAGFSYGYTF.

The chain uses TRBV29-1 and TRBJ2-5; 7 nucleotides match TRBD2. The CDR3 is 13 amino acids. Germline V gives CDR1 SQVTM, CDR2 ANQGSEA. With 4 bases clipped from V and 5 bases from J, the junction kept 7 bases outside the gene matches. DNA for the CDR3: TGCAGCGTTGCAGGTTTGGGGGGGGAGACCCAGTACTTC. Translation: CSVAGLGGETQYF.

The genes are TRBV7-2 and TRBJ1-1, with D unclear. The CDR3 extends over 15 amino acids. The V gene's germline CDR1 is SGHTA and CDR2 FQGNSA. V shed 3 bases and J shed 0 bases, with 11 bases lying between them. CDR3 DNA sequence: TGTGCCAGCAGCTTCGCAGACACTCTGAACACTGAAGCTTTCTTT. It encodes CASSFADTLNTEAFF.

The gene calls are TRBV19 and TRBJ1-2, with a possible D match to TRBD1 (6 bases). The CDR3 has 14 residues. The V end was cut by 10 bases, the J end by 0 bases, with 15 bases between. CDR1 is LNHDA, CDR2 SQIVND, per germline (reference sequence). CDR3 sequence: CATTNRAANYGYTF. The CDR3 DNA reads TGTGCCACTACTAACAGGGCGGCTAACTATGGCTACACCTTC.

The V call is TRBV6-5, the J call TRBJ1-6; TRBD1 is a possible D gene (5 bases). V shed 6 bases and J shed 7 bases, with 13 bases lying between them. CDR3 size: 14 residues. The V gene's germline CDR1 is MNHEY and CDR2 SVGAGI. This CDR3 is CASRRGSSNSPLHF. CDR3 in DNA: TGTGCCAGCAGAAGGGGTTCGAGCAATTCACCCCTCCACTTT.

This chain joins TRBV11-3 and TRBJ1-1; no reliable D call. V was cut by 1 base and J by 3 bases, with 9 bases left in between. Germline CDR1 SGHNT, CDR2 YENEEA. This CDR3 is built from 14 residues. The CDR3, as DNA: TGTGCCAGCAGCTTAGTACCTATGGACACTGAAGCTTTCTTT. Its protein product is CASSLVPMDTEAFF.

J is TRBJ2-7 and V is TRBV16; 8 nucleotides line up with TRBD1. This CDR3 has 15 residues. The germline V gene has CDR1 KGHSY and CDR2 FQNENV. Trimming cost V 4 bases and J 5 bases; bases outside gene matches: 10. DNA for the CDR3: TGTGCCAGCAGCCGCGTAAGGACAGGGCCCCACGAGCAGTACTTC. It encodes CASSRVRTGPHEQYF.

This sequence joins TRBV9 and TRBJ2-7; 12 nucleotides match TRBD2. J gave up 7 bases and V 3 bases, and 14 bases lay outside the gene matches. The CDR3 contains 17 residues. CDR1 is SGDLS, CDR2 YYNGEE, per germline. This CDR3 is CASSGALTSGSQWEQYF. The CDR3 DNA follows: TGTGCCAGCAGCGGAGCCCTGACTAGCGGGAGTCAGTGGGAGCAGTACTTC.

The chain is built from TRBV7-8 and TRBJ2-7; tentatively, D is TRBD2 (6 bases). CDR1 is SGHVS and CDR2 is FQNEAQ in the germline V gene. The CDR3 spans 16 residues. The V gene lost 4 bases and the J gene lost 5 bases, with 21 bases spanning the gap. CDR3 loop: CASSSRRVGRSHEQYF. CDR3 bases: TGTGCCAGCAGCTCCCGTCGAGTGGGGAGGTCACACGAGCAGTACTTC.

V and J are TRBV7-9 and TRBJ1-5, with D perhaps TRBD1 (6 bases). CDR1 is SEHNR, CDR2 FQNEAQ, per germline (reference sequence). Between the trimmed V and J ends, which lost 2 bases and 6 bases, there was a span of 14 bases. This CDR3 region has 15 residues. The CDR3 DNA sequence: TGTGCCAGCAGCTTATCACAGGGTTCGTGTCAGCCCCAGCATTTT. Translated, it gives CASSLSQGSCQPQHF.

The CDR3 bases are TGCGCCAGCAGTCGATTTTGCCCACACAATCAGCCCCAGCATTTT. It yields the protein CASSRFCPHNQPQHF. The gene calls are TRBV23-1 and TRBJ1-5, with no clear D. TRBV23-1 is an ORF for which the function is uncertain. The CDR3 totals 15 residues. Trimming took 4 bases from V and 3 from J, leaving 13 bases between them.

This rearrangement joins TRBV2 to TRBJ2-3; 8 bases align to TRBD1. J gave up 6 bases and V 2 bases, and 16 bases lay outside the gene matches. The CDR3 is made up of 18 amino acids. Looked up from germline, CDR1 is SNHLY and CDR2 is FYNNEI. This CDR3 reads CASSEKAGGKFLTDTQYF. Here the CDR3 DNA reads TGTGCCAGCAGTGAAAAGGCAGGGGGCAAATTCTTAACCGATACGCAGTATTTT. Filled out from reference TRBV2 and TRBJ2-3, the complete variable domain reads EPEVTQTPSHQVTQMGQEVILRCVPISNHLYFYWYRQILGQKVEFLVSFYNNEISEKSEIFDDQFSVERPDGSNFTLKIRSTKLEDSAMYFCASSEKAGGKFLTDTQYFGPGTRLTVL.

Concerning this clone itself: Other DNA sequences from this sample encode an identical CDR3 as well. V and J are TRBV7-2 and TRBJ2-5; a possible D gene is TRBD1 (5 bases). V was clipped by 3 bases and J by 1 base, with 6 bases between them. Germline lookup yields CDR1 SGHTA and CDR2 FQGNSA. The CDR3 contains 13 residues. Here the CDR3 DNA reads TGTGCCAGCAGCTTCCAGGGCCAAGAGACCCAGTACTTC. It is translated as CASSFQGQETQYF. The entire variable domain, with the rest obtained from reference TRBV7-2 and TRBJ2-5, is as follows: GAGVSQSPSNKVTEKGKDVELRCDPISGHTALYWYRQSLGQGLEFLIYFQGNSAPDKSGLPSDRFSAERTGGSVSTLTIQRTQQEDSAVYLCASSFQGQETQYFGPGTRLLVL.

As DNA, the CDR3 is TGCAGCGTTGTTGCGGTCACAGATACGCAGTATTTT. Its protein product is CSVVAVTDTQYF. This chain connects TRBV29-1 to TRBJ2-3, with D unclear. The CDR3 sequence is 12 residues long. Germline-derived CDR1 and CDR2 are SQVTM and ANQGSEA. V was pared by 4 bases and J by 2 bases, with 7 bases between.

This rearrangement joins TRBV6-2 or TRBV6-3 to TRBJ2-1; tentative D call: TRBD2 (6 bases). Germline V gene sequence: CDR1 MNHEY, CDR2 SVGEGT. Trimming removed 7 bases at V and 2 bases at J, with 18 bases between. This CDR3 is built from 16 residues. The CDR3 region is CASNPERGRTYNEQFF. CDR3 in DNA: TGTGCCAGCAACCCAGAGAGAGGGAGGACCTACAATGAGCAGTTCTTC.

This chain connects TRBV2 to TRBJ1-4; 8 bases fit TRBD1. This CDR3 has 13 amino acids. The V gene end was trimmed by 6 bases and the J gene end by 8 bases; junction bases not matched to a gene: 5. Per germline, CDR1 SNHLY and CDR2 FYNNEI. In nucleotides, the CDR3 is TGTGCCAGCAGCGGACAGGGAGGCGAAAAACTGTTTTTT. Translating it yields CASSGQGGEKLFF.

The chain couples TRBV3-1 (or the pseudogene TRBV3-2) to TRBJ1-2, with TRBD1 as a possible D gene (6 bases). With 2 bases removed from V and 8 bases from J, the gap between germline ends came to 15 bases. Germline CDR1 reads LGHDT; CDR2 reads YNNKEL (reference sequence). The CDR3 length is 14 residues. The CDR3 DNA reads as TGTGCCAGCAGCCAAAACCAACAGGGAGGGGGCTACACCTTC. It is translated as CASSQNQQGGGYTF.

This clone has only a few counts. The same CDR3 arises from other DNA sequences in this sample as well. The chain's CDR3 is CASSLRGNYGYTF. The DNA for the CDR3 is TGTGCCAGCAGTTTAAGGGGAAACTATGGCTACACCTTC. The chain is built from TRBV12-3 or TRBV12-4 and TRBJ1-2; possible D gene TRBD1, 5 bases. Trimming removed 2 bases from V and 2 bases from J, with 6 bases in between. The CDR3 is made up of 13 amino acids.

The CDR3 nucleotides read TGTGCCAGCAGCTTAATACCGGGGGCGAACACCGGGGAGCTGTTTTTT. It encodes CASSLIPGANTGELFF. The chain carries TRBV11-2 and TRBJ2-2; tentatively, D is TRBD2 (6 bases). CDR3 size: 16 residues. The germline V gene encodes CDR1 SGHAT and CDR2 FQNNGV. V lost 2 bases to trimming and J lost 0 bases, with 10 bases between them.

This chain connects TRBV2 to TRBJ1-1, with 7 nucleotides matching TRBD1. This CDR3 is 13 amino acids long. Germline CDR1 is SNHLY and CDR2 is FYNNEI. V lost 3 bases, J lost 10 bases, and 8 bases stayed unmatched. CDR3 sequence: CASSDTGALSAFF. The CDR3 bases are TGTGCCAGCAGTGATACAGGGGCGCTGTCAGCTTTCTTT.

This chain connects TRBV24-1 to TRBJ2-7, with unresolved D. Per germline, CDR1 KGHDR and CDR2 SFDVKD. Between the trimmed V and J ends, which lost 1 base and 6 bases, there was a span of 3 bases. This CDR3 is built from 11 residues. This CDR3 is CATSDFGEQYF. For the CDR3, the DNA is TGTGCCACCAGTGATTTCGGCGAGCAGTACTTC.